This T cell receptor (beta chain) stems from a study of technical replicates of blood from a few donors. Clones were sequenced by immunoSEQ multiplex PCR, and TCRdb holds only the in-frame ones, with some missing. The sample lists 75,000 to 100,000 clones; 95% to 96% were seen once. This CDR3 spans 15 amino acids. V was pared by 5 bases and J by 4 bases, with 9 bases of the junction left unmatched. From germline, CDR1 is LNHDA and CDR2 SQIVND (reference sequence). Sample: T cells isolated from PBMCs. V and J are TRBV19 and TRBJ1-2; 8 bases are a match to TRBD1. The sequence derives from a human donor in good health. CDR3 coding DNA: TGTGCCAGTAGTCCTCAGGGGGCAGGGGGCTATGGCTACACCTTC. It yields the protein CASSPQGAGGYGYTF.